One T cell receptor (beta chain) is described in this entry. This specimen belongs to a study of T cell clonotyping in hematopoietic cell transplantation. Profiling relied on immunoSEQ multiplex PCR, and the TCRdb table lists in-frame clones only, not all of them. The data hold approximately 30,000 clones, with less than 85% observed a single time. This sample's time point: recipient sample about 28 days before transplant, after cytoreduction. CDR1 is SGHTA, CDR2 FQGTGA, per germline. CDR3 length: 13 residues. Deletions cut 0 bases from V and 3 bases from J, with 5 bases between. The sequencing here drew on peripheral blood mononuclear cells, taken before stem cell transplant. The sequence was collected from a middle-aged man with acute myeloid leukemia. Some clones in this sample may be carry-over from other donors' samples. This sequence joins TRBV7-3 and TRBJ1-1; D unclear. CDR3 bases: TGTGCCAGCAGCTTAACCCTGTACACTGAAGCTTTCTTT. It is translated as CASSLTLYTEAFF.